In this sample, the clone carrying this T cell receptor beta chain turned up a few times. There were TCR beta CDR3 regions amplified from RNA transcripts. First-round RT-PCR targeting the TCR CDR3 was performed with the HTBI primer set. TCRdb used MiXCR to reprocess the multiplex PCR reads, holding one entry per CDR3 protein. This sample has about 350,000 distinct CDR3 sequences; approximately 15% occur once, and the top ten carry about 22%. These data belong to a study of T cells in Graves' hyperthyroidism and ophthalmopathy. The V end lost 4 bases, the J end lost 3 bases, and 22 bases lay between the germline ends. Looked up from germline, CDR1 is SGHAT and CDR2 is FQNNGV. This CDR3 contains 17 residues.

This sequence was found in a woman aged 25 to 45 with Graves' hyperthyroidism. The rearrangement uses TRBV11-2 and TRBJ2-7; maybe TRBD2 (6 bases). The sample taken for sequencing was blood. CDR3 DNA sequence: TGTGCCAGCAGCTCGGGAGTAGGGGCTAGGCCCTACTACGAGCAGTACTTC. As protein: CASSSGVGARPYYEQYF.